The clone carrying this T cell receptor beta chain was observed many times. What it recognizes is unknown. This sample stems from a study of shared clonotypes between healthy human individuals. Study-wide findings and caveats: Sorted-subset sequencing, rarefaction showed, was incomplete despite large depth.

Deep-level settings were used for running the assay. Every subset had its genomic DNA shared out evenly among several immunoSEQ plates. Generated by immunoSEQ multiplex PCR, the TCRdb table keeps only in-frame clones and is missing some. The table lists over 850,000 clones, 75% to 85% of them singletons. Germline-derived CDR1 and CDR2 are SGHTA and FQGNSA. Trimming removed 5 bases from V and 2 bases from J; junction bases left unmatched: 9. The CDR3 is made up of 16 amino acids. The TCR originated in a man aged 18 to 29 in good health. Some clones in this sample may be carry-over from other donors' samples. The genes are TRBV7-2 and TRBJ1-3, with 7 bases lining up with TRBD1. The source material was memory CD4+ T cells from PBMCs. As to subset: CD45RA-negative fraction. The CDR3 nucleotides are TGTGCCAGCAGCGCACAGGGGCCTGGAGCTGGAAACACCATATATTTT. Translating gives CASSAQGPGAGNTIYF.